The entry below describes one TCR beta chain. The antigen is not known. The data belong to a study of Ad26.COV2.S vaccination and SARS-CoV-2 variants. Looking at the study overall: Participants got Ad26.COV2.S intramuscularly, once or twice 56 days apart.

Findings of the study overall: From the TCR breadth and depth analyses, total T cell responses may have been underestimated.

The protocol was immunoSEQ multiplex PCR, while the TCRdb copy is restricted to in-frame clones and leaves out a portion. The data hold about 320,000 clones, with 85% to 90% observed a single time. Stated treatment: roughly 18 received Ad26.COV2.S at low or high dose, single or two shots; about 5 received placebo; per-sample allocation not given. Samples analyzed were those drawn on day 63 after the first vaccine or placebo injection. Built on an Ad26 vector, the vaccine expressed Wuhan-strain SARS-CoV-2 spike. This specimen was peripheral blood, taken in a trial of Ad26.COV2.S vaccine versus placebo. The sequence came from a person between 18 and 59 years old who received the Ad26.COV2.S COVID-19 vaccine or a placebo.

The CDR3 reads CATRGVGEQYF. Here the CDR3 DNA reads TGTGCCACTCGTGGCGTTGGCGAGCAGTACTTC. The chain employs TRBV25-1 and TRBJ2-7, with unresolved D. V gave up 10 bases and J gave up 6 bases, with 13 bases separating them. Germline CDR1 and CDR2: MGHDK and SYGVNS. CDR3 length: 11 amino acids.